The 15 T cell receptor beta chains below were found in one sample sequenced in a study of blood T cell repertoires in COVID-19. Clones were read by immunoSEQ multiplex PCR, and TCRdb kept only the in-frame ones, dropping some. The sample shows fewer than 300,000 clones, about 85% of them seen only once. Material: PBMCs or T cells enriched from blood (not recorded which). The receptors were sampled from a woman aged 45-65 years who had recovered from COVID-19.

This chain connects TRBV19 to TRBJ1-4, with 11 positions matching TRBD1. The V gene's germline CDR1 is LNHDA and CDR2 SQIVND (reference sequence). V was clipped by 7 bases and J by 8 bases; unmatched bases: 6. The CDR3 loop spans 14 amino acids. In nucleotides, the CDR3 is TGTGCCAGTATGAGGACAGGGGGCGAGGAAAAACTGTTTTTT. Its protein is CASMRTGGEEKLFF.

The rearrangement links TRBV19 to TRBJ1-5, with 8 bases identical to TRBD1. Trimming removed 6 bases from V and 2 bases from J; junction bases left unmatched: 9. There are 16 residues in the CDR3. Germline assignment: CDR1 LNHDA and CDR2 SQIVND (reference sequence). The CDR3 coding sequence is TGTGCCAGTAGGATCGGAACGGGACAGGGCAATCAGCCCCAGCATTTT. Its translation: CASRIGTGQGNQPQHF. The complete variable domain, with remaining parts taken from reference TRBV19 and TRBJ1-5, reads DGGITQSPKYLFRKEGQNVTLSCEQNLNHDAMYWYRQDPGQGLRLIYYSQIVNDFQKGDIAEGYSVSREKKESFPLTVTSAQKNPTAFYLCASRIGTGQGNQPQHFGDGTRLSIL.

CDR3 sequence reads: CASSAKGDYQETQYF. In nucleotides, the CDR3 is TGTGCCAGCAGCGCCAAAGGGGACTACCAAGAGACCCAGTACTTC. The chain links TRBV13 to TRBJ2-5; a weak D match, TRBD2 (6 bases). With 5 bases removed from V and 0 bases from J, the gap between germline ends came to 13 bases. CDR3 length: 15 residues. CDR1 is PRHDT, CDR2 FYEKMQ, per germline (reference sequence).

The chain combines TRBV7-3 with TRBJ2-3; the match to TRBD2 covers 12 bases. With 5 bases clipped from V and 2 bases from J, the junction kept 5 bases outside the gene matches. CDR1 is SGHTA and CDR2 is FQGTGA in the germline V gene. The CDR3 length is 16 residues. CDR3 DNA: TGTGCCAGCAGCCCGACTAGCGGGGGCATCACAGATACGCAGTATTTT. It codes for CASSPTSGGITDTQYF. Full variable domain (rest looked up from reference TRBV7-3 and TRBJ2-3): GAGVSQTPSNKVTEKGKYVELRCDPISGHTALYWYRQSLGQGPEFLIYFQGTGAADDSGLPNDRFFAVRPEGSVSTLKIQRTERGDSAVYLCASSPTSGGITDTQYFGPGTRLTVL.

This chain joins TRBV30 and TRBJ1-2; maybe TRBD1 (6 bases). The germline V and J ends were trimmed by 4 bases and 1 base, with 10 bases remaining between them. Germline V gene lookup returns CDR1 GTSNPN and CDR2 SVGIG (reference sequence). This CDR3 is built from 13 residues. In nucleotides, the CDR3 is TGTGCCTGGACTATAGGGGGTAACTATGGCTACACCTTC. Translated, it gives CAWTIGGNYGYTF.

This chain links TRBV5-1 with TRBJ1-6; D call uncertain. Trimming cost V 2 bases and J 2 bases, with 5 bases left between them. The germline V gene has CDR1 SGHRS and CDR2 YFSETQ. The CDR3 covers 14 residues. DNA for the CDR3: TGCGCCAGCAGCTTCGGGACCTATAATTCACCCCTCCACTTT. Translating it yields CASSFGTYNSPLHF.

V gene TRBV11-3 combines with J gene TRBJ2-2; 9 bases line up with TRBD2. Germline trimming cut 5 bases from V and 5 bases from J; bases unmatched to any gene: 6. This CDR3 has 15 residues. In germline, CDR1 is SGHNT, CDR2 YENEEA. CDR3 in DNA: TGTGCCAGCAGCGCGGGACTAGCCTCTACCGGGGAGCTGTTTTTT. It encodes CASSAGLASTGELFF. The variable domain in full, completed from reference TRBV11-3 and TRBJ2-2, reads EAGVVQSPRYKIIEKKQPVAFWCNPISGHNTLYWYLQNLGQGPELLIRYENEEAVDDSQLPKDRFSAERLKGVDSTLKIQPAELGDSAVYLCASSAGLASTGELFFGEGSRLTVL.

This chain joins TRBV24-1 and TRBJ1-6; D perhaps matches TRBD1 (6 bases). Looked up from germline, CDR1 is KGHDR and CDR2 is SFDVKD. The CDR3 sequence is 15 residues long. Trimming took 0 bases from V and 5 from J, leaving 7 bases between them. As DNA, the CDR3 is TGTGCCACCAGTGATTTGGGACAGAATAATTCACCCCTCCACTTT. This translates into CATSDLGQNNSPLHF.

The chain links TRBV5-1 to TRBJ1-2; the D is unclear. This CDR3 region has 14 residues. V dropped 2 bases and J dropped 1 base, with 9 bases sitting between them. Germline assignment: CDR1 SGHRS and CDR2 YFSETQ. The CDR3 spells CASSFRDSNYGYTF. The CDR3 region has the DNA TGCGCCAGCAGCTTCCGGGATAGTAACTATGGCTACACCTTC.

This clone has only a few counts. The rearrangement joins TRBV4-1 to TRBJ1-2; 7 positions match TRBD1. Germline values: CDR1 MGHRA, CDR2 YSYEKL. The junction had 6 bases not matched to a gene; V was cut back by 2 bases and J by 3 bases. CDR3 length equals 15 residues. CDR3 nucleotides: TGCGCCAGCAGCCAACCCAGGGGGACAGACTATGGCTACACCTTC. Translated, it gives CASSQPRGTDYGYTF.

Only a few counts were recorded for this clone. The rearrangement uses TRBV7-3 and TRBJ2-7, with TRBD1 as a possible D gene (5 bases). The CDR3 length is 13 residues. V lost 3 bases to trimming and J lost 4 bases, with 10 bases between them. CDR1 is SGHTA, CDR2 FQGTGA, per germline. CDR3 region: CASSFSSGYEQYF. The CDR3 nucleotides read TGTGCCAGCAGCTTCTCCTCAGGGTACGAGCAGTACTTC.

This rearrangement joins TRBV9 to TRBJ2-1, with 7 bases lining up with TRBD1. Trimming cost V 3 bases and J 3 bases; bases outside gene matches: 6. In germline, CDR1 is SGDLS, CDR2 YYNGEE. This CDR3 is 15 amino acids long. The CDR3 nucleotides read TGTGCCAGCAGCGGTCGACAGGGCGGCTACAATGAGCAGTTCTTC. As protein: CASSGRQGGYNEQFF.

In its sample, this clone was seen a few times. The rearrangement links TRBV4-1 to TRBJ1-1; 8 positions agree with TRBD1. This CDR3 comprises 19 residues. Losses at the gene ends were 3 bases for V and 4 bases for J; bases not matched to a gene: 19. In germline, CDR1 is MGHRA, CDR2 YSYEKL. The CDR3 region is CASSHLLRGPIVGGTEAFF. The DNA of the CDR3 is TGCGCCAGCAGCCATCTCCTCAGGGGGCCTATAGTTGGTGGCACTGAAGCTTTCTTT.

The V call is TRBV7-2, the J call TRBJ2-5; D may be TRBD2 (5 bases). Germline assignment: CDR1 SGHTA and CDR2 FQGNSA. CDR3 length: 15 residues. V shed 5 bases and J shed 2 bases, with 15 bases lying between them. The CDR3 nucleotides are TGTGCCAGCAGCGTTACTAGGGTAATTCAAGAGACCCAGTACTTC. This codes for CASSVTRVIQETQYF.

V and J are TRBV7-3 and TRBJ2-7; 9 bases fit TRBD1. The CDR3 runs to 14 residues. Germline V gene data show CDR1 as SGHTA and CDR2 as FQGTGA. V shed 1 base, J shed 3 bases, and the junction held 1 base outside the gene matches. The CDR3: CASSLMDRGYEQYF. The CDR3 coding sequence is TGTGCCAGCAGCTTAATGGACAGGGGCTACGAGCAGTACTTC.